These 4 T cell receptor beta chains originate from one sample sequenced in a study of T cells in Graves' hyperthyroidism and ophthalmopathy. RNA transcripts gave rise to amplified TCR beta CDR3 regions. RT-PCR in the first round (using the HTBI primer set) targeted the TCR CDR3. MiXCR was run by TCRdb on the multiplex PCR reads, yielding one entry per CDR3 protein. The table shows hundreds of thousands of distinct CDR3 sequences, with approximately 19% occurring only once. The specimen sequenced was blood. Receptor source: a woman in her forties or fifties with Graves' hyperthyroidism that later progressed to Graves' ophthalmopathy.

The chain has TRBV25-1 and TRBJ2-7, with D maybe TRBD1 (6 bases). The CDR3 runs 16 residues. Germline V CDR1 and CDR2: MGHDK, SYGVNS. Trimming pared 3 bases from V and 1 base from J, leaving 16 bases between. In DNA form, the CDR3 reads TGTGCCAGCAGTGACGACCTCCGAGGGACATCCTACGAGCAGTACTTC. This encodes CASSDDLRGTSYEQYF.

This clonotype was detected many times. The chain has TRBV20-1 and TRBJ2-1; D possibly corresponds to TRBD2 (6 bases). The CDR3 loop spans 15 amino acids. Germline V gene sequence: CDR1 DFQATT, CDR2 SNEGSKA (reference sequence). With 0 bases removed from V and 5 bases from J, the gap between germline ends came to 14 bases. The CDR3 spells CSARDRRLGDNEQFF. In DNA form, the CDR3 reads TGCAGTGCTAGAGATAGGCGACTAGGGGACAATGAGCAGTTCTTC.

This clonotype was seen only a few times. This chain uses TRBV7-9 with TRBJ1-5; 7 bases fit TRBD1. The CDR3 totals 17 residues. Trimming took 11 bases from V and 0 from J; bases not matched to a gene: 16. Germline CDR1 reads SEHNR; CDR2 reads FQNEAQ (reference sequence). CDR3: CALQGSDRFYSNQPQHF. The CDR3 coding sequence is TGTGCCTTACAGGGCTCGGACAGGTTTTATAGCAATCAGCCCCAGCATTTT.

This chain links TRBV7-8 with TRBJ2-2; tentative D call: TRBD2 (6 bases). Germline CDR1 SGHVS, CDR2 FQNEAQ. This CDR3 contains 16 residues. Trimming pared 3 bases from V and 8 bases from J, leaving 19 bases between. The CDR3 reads CASSFPDYESPGELFF. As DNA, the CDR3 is TGTGCCAGCAGCTTCCCGGACTACGAGTCGCCGGGGGAGCTGTTTTTT.